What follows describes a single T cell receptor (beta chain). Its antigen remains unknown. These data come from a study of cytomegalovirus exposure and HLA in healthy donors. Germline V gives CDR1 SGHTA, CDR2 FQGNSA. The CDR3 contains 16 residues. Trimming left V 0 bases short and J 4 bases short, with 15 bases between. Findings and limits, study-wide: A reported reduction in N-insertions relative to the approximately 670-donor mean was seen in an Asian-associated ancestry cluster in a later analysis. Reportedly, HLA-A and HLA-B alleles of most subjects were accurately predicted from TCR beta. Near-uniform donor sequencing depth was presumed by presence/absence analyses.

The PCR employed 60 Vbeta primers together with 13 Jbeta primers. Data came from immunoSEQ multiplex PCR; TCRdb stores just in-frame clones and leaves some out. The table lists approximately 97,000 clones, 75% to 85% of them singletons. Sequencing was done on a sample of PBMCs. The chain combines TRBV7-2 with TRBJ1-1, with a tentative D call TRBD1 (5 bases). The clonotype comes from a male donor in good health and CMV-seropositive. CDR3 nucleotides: TGTGCCAGCAGCTTAGCGGGACTCTTGGGGGGCACTGAAGCTTTCTTT. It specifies CASSLAGLLGGTEAFF.